This T cell receptor beta chain was observed in a study of T cell changes during pregnancy in multiple sclerosis. This clone was seen only once. V lost 2 bases and J lost 2; bases outside the gene matches: 3. CDR3 length: 16 residues. Germline lookup yields CDR1 SGDLS and CDR2 YYNGEE. Sequenced by immunoSEQ multiplex PCR; TCRdb stores in-frame clones only, minus some. Of approximately 50,000 clones in the sample, more than 85% were seen once. The gene calls are TRBV9 and TRBJ2-1; the match to TRBD2 covers 11 bases. This receptor was obtained from a female donor with multiple sclerosis, enrolled in a pregnancy study. Material: CD4+ T cells from peripheral blood mononuclear cells, obtained after pregnancy. The CDR3 loop is CASSVGTSGAYNEQFF. The CDR3 DNA is TGTGCCAGCAGCGTTGGGACTAGCGGAGCCTACAATGAGCAGTTCTTC.